This passage covers 6 T cell receptor beta chains from one sample sequenced in a study of blood T cells in healthy people across ages. Next came a second PCR, run for 7 to 11 cycles, which used a sample-barcoded 5' primer along with a J-beta primer mix. TCRdb analysed the 5' RACE reads with MiXCR anew, one entry per CDR3 protein. The sample consists of approximately 810,000 distinct CDR3 sequences, 25% to 30% of them appearing once. Sequences were obtained from blood. The receptors here all came from a woman aged 80 or over in good health.

The V and J genes are TRBV7-2 and TRBJ2-4, with D perhaps assigned TRBD1 or TRBD2 (5 bases each). V lost 2 bases and J 13 bases, leaving 21 bases between the germline ends. The germline gives CDR1 SGHTA, CDR2 FQGNSA. The CDR3 is made up of 15 amino acids. Here the CDR3 reads CASSLSSGTPAVQYF. The CDR3 DNA follows: TGTGCCAGCAGCTTATCTTCGGGGACCCCAGCAGTGCAGTACTTC.

This clonotype showed up many times. The chain couples TRBV20-1 to TRBJ2-5; 13 bases map to TRBD2. This CDR3 is 15 amino acids long. Germline CDR1 and CDR2: DFQATT and SNEGSKA (reference sequence). V gave up 6 bases and J gave up 2 bases; unmatched junction bases: 6. The CDR3 reads CSATTSGGAQETQYF. The CDR3 nucleotides are TGCAGTGCCACAACTAGCGGGGGGGCACAAGAGACCCAGTACTTC.

This clonotype showed up many times. The J gene is TRBJ1-2, the V gene TRBV5-1, with D unclear. CDR1 and CDR2 (germline): SGHRS, YFSETQ. CDR3 length: 15 amino acids. V lost 4 bases and J lost 2, with 15 bases in between. CDR3 nucleotide sequence: TGCGCCAGCAGCCCGCCTAGTGCAGGCAACTATGGCTACACCTTC. Protein product: CASSPPSAGNYGYTF.

This clonotype was counted a few times. The genes are TRBV12-3 or TRBV12-4 and TRBJ2-2, with a tentative D call TRBD2 (5 bases). The CDR3 contains 16 residues. Trimming shortened V by 3 bases and J by 1 base, and 12 bases separated the two germline ends. CDR3 sequence: CASSFSGKRNTGELFF. In nucleotides, the CDR3 is TGTGCCAGCAGTTTCTCGGGGAAAAGGAACACCGGGGAGCTGTTTTTT.

Only a few counts were recorded for this clonotype. One junction end does not reproduce the germline sequence, and a read error may be involved. This chain joins TRBV28 and TRBJ1-4; weak D call: TRBD1 (5 bases). The CDR3 is 14 amino acids. CDR1 MDHEN and CDR2 SYDVKM come from the germline V gene. CDR3 bases: TGTGCCAGCGGATTGACAGCAACTAATGAAAAACGGTTTTTT. It translates to CASGLTATNEKRFF.

To note about this clonotype: Germline is not matched at one junction end, which may reflect a read error. The chain recombines TRBV7-2 with TRBJ1-4; D is uncertain. Germline values: CDR1 SGHTA, CDR2 FQGNSA. The CDR3 extends over 12 amino acids. CDR3: CASSFVSGKRFF. DNA for the CDR3: TGTGCCAGCAGTTTCGTAAGCGGAAAACGGTTTTTT.